These 15 T cell receptor beta chains were all obtained from the same sample, sequenced in a study of Ad26.COV2.S vaccination and SARS-CoV-2 variants. Some clones are missing from TCRdb's copy, which holds only in-frame ones; the method was immunoSEQ multiplex PCR. The sample shows fewer than 150,000 clones, 80% to 90% of them seen only once. The sample in question was peripheral blood, obtained after recovery from COVID-19. The receptors shown here come from a human donor who had recovered from COVID-19.

The rearrangement joins TRBV7-9 to TRBJ2-7; TRBD1 aligns across 9 bases. The CDR3 is 15 amino acids. V gave up 4 bases and J gave up 5 bases; unmatched junction bases: 9. Germline CDR1 reads SEHNR; CDR2 reads FQNEAQ (reference sequence). The CDR3 sequence is CASSSTDRGWNEQYF. CDR3 sequence (DNA): TGTGCCAGCAGCTCCACGGACAGGGGATGGAACGAGCAGTACTTC.

V and J are TRBV5-1 and TRBJ2-5; D gene uncertain. Germline lookup yields CDR1 SGHRS and CDR2 YFSETQ. This CDR3 contains 13 residues. Between the trimmed V and J ends, which lost 6 bases and 0 bases, there was a span of 9 bases. The CDR3 reads CASTGGNQETQYF. The CDR3, as DNA: TGCGCCAGCACAGGCGGAAACCAAGAGACCCAGTACTTC.

The chain uses TRBV7-2 and TRBJ1-2; 11 nucleotides align to TRBD1. This CDR3 has 14 amino acids. V trimming: 5 bases; J trimming: 6 bases; junction bases outside the gene matches: 5. Germline V gene data show CDR1 as SGHTA and CDR2 as FQGNSA. The CDR3 reads CASSAGTGGHGYTF. CDR3 nucleotide sequence: TGTGCCAGCAGCGCCGGGACAGGGGGGCATGGCTACACCTTC.

This clone was observed a handful of times. The CDR3 nucleotides read TGCGCCAGCAGCCAAGAGCAGGGTAGCTATGGCTACACCTTC. Translation gives CASSQEQGSYGYTF. This chain uses TRBV4-1 with TRBJ1-2, with D tentatively TRBD1 (5 bases). This CDR3 spans 14 amino acids. CDR1 is MGHRA and CDR2 is YSYEKL in the germline V gene. The V end lost 0 bases, the J end lost 4 bases, and 9 bases lay between the germline ends.

The chain recombines TRBV5-1 with TRBJ1-6; 7 bases match TRBD1. The CDR3 sequence is 13 residues long. Looked up from germline, CDR1 is SGHRS and CDR2 is YFSETQ. With V trimmed by 4 bases and J by 10 bases, 5 bases remained unmatched. For the CDR3, the DNA is TGCGCCAGCAGCGCCGGGACAGACTCACCCCTCCACTTT. Its protein product is CASSAGTDSPLHF. The complete variable domain, with remaining parts taken from reference TRBV5-1 and TRBJ1-6, reads KAGVTQTPRYLIKTRGQQVTLSCSPISGHRSVSWYQQTPGQGLQFLFEYFSETQRNKGNFPGRFSGRQFSNSRSEMNVSTLELGDSALYLCASSAGTDSPLHFGNGTRLTVT.

The rearrangement uses TRBV3-1 (or the pseudogene TRBV3-2) and TRBJ2-2, with TRBD2 identical over 11 bases. The germline gives CDR1 LGHDT, CDR2 YNNKEL (reference sequence). This CDR3 is built from 18 residues. V trimming: 0 bases; J trimming: 4 bases; junction bases outside the gene matches: 7. The CDR3 is CASSQDGLAGGFTGELFF. The CDR3 nucleotides read TGTGCCAGCAGCCAAGATGGGCTAGCGGGGGGTTTCACCGGGGAGCTGTTTTTT.

CDR3 protein: CASSFSGGDYEQYF. Here the CDR3 DNA reads TGCGCCAGCAGCTTTTCCGGGGGAGACTACGAGCAGTACTTC. The rearrangement uses TRBV5-1 and TRBJ2-7, with D maybe TRBD2 (6 bases). The CDR3 spans 14 residues. CDR1 SGHRS and CDR2 YFSETQ come from the germline V gene. The V end lost 2 bases, the J end lost 3 bases, and 12 bases lay between the germline ends.

V gene TRBV19 combines with J gene TRBJ2-2; no clear D. The germline CDR1 and CDR2 sequences are LNHDA and SQIVND (reference sequence). The CDR3 runs to 13 residues. V was trimmed by 6 bases and J by 4 bases, leaving 9 bases between them. The CDR3 loop reads CASSRGPTGELFF. For the CDR3, the DNA is TGTGCCAGTAGCCGCGGCCCCACCGGGGAGCTGTTTTTT.

The genes are TRBV6-2 or TRBV6-3 and TRBJ2-3; TRBD1 might be the D (6 bases). Per the germline V gene, CDR1 is MNHEY and CDR2 is SVGEGT. The CDR3 sequence is 15 residues long. Trimming removed 5 bases from V and 3 bases from J, with 15 bases in between. CDR3 loop: CASSGIIQGTDTQYF. CDR3 nucleotides: TGTGCCAGCAGTGGAATCATACAGGGAACAGATACGCAGTATTTT.

V gene TRBV5-5 combines with J gene TRBJ2-7; D is undetermined. The germline CDR1 and CDR2 sequences are SGHKS and YYEKEE (reference sequence). CDR3 length: 12 residues. Between the trimmed V and J ends, which lost 0 bases and 7 bases, there was a span of 8 bases. CDR3 protein: CASSLGPWEQYF. The DNA of the CDR3 is TGTGCCAGCAGCTTGGGCCCCTGGGAGCAGTACTTC. Complete variable domain (other parts from reference TRBV5-5 and TRBJ2-7): DAGVTQSPTHLIKTRGQQVTLRCSPISGHKSVSWYQQVLGQGPQFIFQYYEKEERGRGNFPDRFSARQFPNYSSELNVNALLLGDSALYLCASSLGPWEQYFGPGTRLTVT.

The chain joins TRBV4-3 to TRBJ1-3; 9 bases are shared with TRBD1. The CDR3 has 20 residues. The V and J ends lost 0 bases and 0 bases, in that order; junction bases with no gene match: 12. CDR1 and CDR2 from the germline V gene are LGHNA and YSLEER. The CDR3 loop is CASSQDPPGQGASSGNTIYF. As DNA, the CDR3 is TGCGCCAGCAGCCAAGACCCCCCGGGACAGGGTGCGAGCTCTGGAAACACCATATATTTT.

This chain joins TRBV7-2 and TRBJ1-3; D is uncertain. The CDR3 loop spans 13 amino acids. CDR1 SGHTA and CDR2 FQGNSA come from the germline V gene. Trimming left V 3 bases short and J 4 bases short, with 7 bases between. CDR3 residues: CASSFSAGNTIYF. The CDR3, as DNA: TGTGCCAGCAGCTTTTCAGCCGGAAACACCATATATTTT.

CDR3 protein: CASSVADSPYGYTF. As DNA, the CDR3 is TGTGCCAGCAGCGTAGCCGACAGTCCCTATGGCTACACCTTC. V and J are TRBV9 and TRBJ1-2; D perhaps matches TRBD1 (5 bases). CDR3 length: 14 residues. V lost 0 bases to trimming and J lost 4 bases, with 10 bases between them. CDR1 is SGDLS and CDR2 is YYNGEE in the germline V gene.

The chain couples TRBV12-3 or TRBV12-4 to TRBJ1-5; D not certain. V lost 6 bases and J 7 bases, leaving 13 bases between the germline ends. CDR3 size: 13 residues. CDR3 amino acids: CASRPNQEQPQHF. CDR3 coding DNA: TGTGCCAGCAGACCAAATCAGGAGCAGCCCCAGCATTTT.

V and J are TRBV7-8 and TRBJ2-7; D call uncertain. V lost 1 base and J lost 4, with 11 bases in between. CDR1 is SGHVS, CDR2 FQNEAQ, per germline. The CDR3 sequence is 14 residues long. CDR3 DNA: TGTGCCAGCAGCTTAGTGTCCATCTCGTACGAGCAGTACTTC. Protein sequence: CASSLVSISYEQYF.